The text below deals with one T cell receptor beta chain. Germline V gene data show CDR1 as KGHSH and CDR2 as LQKENI. The CDR3 runs 15 residues. Trimming removed 3 bases from V and 3 bases from J, with 14 bases in between. The data are from a study of OX40 agonist ivuxolimab in advanced cancers. Profiling relied on immunoSEQ multiplex PCR, and the TCRdb table lists in-frame clones only, not all of them. The sample shows about 83,000 clones, around 80% of them seen only once. This TCR came from an adult with an advanced solid tumor such as melanoma, head and neck, liver or kidney cancer. The V gene is TRBV18, the J gene TRBJ2-5, with D perhaps assigned TRBD1 or TRBD2 (5 bases each). The specimen was CD4+ or CD8+ T cells sorted from blood, collected in a trial of the OX40 agonist ivuxolimab. The CDR3 protein is CASSPWDEGKETQYF. Here the CDR3 DNA reads TGTGCCAGCTCACCTTGGGACGAAGGGAAAGAGACCCAGTACTTC.